Shown below are 12 T cell receptor beta chains from a single sample sequenced in a study of prognosis after radiotherapy for stage I lung cancer. By two-round multiplex PCR, the TCR beta CDR3 was amplified from genomic DNA. TRBV and TRBJ genes each had their own specific primers in first-round PCR. TCRdb used MiXCR to reprocess the multiplex PCR reads, holding one entry per CDR3 protein. The data contain 20,000 to 30,000 distinct CDR3 sequences, about 36% of them singletons. The sample was PBMCs, taken before or after stereotactic body radiation therapy (not recorded which). These receptors all stem from a donor older than 45 with non-small cell lung cancer.

This clonotype was counted many times. This rearrangement joins TRBV6-2 or TRBV6-3 to TRBJ1-2; 10 bases match TRBD1. Per the germline V gene, CDR1 is MNHEY and CDR2 is SVGEGT. Losses at the gene ends were 7 bases for V and 6 bases for J; bases not matched to a gene: 11. The CDR3 consists of 15 residues. The CDR3 DNA follows: TGTGCCAGCATGCACCGGGACAGGGGTATGCATGGCTACACCTTC. It is translated as CASMHRDRGMHGYTF.

There are many counts of this clonotype. This chain's CDR3 is CASSYGELNTGELFF. Written as DNA, the CDR3 is TGTGCCAGCAGTTACGGGGAACTGAACACCGGGGAGCTGTTTTTT. The chain uses TRBV6-5 and TRBJ2-2, with D unresolved. This CDR3 is built from 15 residues. Trimming cost V 2 bases and J 1 base, with 8 bases left between them. Germline-derived CDR1 and CDR2 are MNHEY and SVGAGI.

The chain recombines TRBV6-1 with TRBJ2-7, with 8 bases lining up with TRBD2. V lost 6 bases to trimming and J lost 5 bases; unmatched junction nucleotides: 12. There are 15 residues in the CDR3. Germline-derived CDR1 and CDR2 are MNHNS and SASEGT. The CDR3 sequence: CASSPGGGPLNEQYF. The CDR3 DNA reads TGTGCCAGCAGCCCCGGGGGGGGTCCGTTGAACGAGCAGTACTTC.

This clonotype was picked up many times. The chain is built from TRBV9 and TRBJ2-1, with D perhaps TRBD2 (6 bases). The germline V gene encodes CDR1 SGDLS and CDR2 YYNGEE. CDR3 length: 15 amino acids. V was clipped by 3 bases and J by 2 bases, with 12 bases between them. CDR3 DNA sequence: TGTGCCAGCAGCGAGACGGGAGACACCTACAATGAGCAGTTCTTC. It yields the protein CASSETGDTYNEQFF.

This clonotype appeared many times. V usage is TRBV12-3 or TRBV12-4 and J usage is TRBJ2-6; D is unclear. The ends were cut back, 5 bases at V and 0 bases at J, with 11 bases in the middle. This CDR3 is 16 amino acids long. The CDR3 DNA reads as TGTGCCAGCAGTACCTCCCTCGGCTCTGGGGCCAACGTCCTGACTTTC. Protein: CASSTSLGSGANVLTF.

This clonotype came up many times. The chain couples TRBV4-1 to TRBJ1-6, with a tentative D call TRBD1 (5 bases). The CDR3 extends over 16 amino acids. The germline V gene has CDR1 MGHRA and CDR2 YSYEKL. V lost 5 bases and J 7 bases, leaving 18 bases between the germline ends. The DNA for the CDR3 is TGCGCCAGCAGCAGAGACATGGCAGGGCAGAATTCACCCCTCCACTTT. The encoded protein is CASSRDMAGQNSPLHF.

With respect to this clonotype: A much larger clone is a single base away; this may be a read error. This rearrangement joins TRBV29-1 to TRBJ1-4, with 8 bases identical to TRBD1. Germline loops: CDR1 SQVTM, CDR2 ANQGSEA. This CDR3 comprises 15 residues. The CDR3 reads CSVQGALGANQKLFF. The DNA of the CDR3 is TGCAGCGTTCAGGGGGCGCTTGGAGCTAATCAAAAACTGTTTTTT.

The chain uses TRBV29-1 and TRBJ2-3; the D gene is possibly TRBD2 (5 bases). The V gene's germline CDR1 is SQVTM and CDR2 ANQGSEA. Trimming pared 2 bases from V and 4 bases from J, leaving 10 bases between. CDR3 length: 13 residues. This CDR3 is CSVEPGGADTQYF. CDR3 coding DNA: TGCAGCGTTGAACCCGGAGGAGCAGATACGCAGTATTTT.

This clonotype has only a few counts. The chain joins TRBV6-1 to TRBJ2-2; D is undetermined. The CDR3 length is 13 residues. Trimming cost V 5 bases and J 6 bases, with 10 bases left between them. The germline gives CDR1 MNHNS, CDR2 SASEGT. The CDR3 protein is CASSNTQPGELFF. The CDR3 DNA reads TGTGCCAGCAGTAACACACAACCCGGGGAGCTGTTTTTT.

The sample holds many counts of this clonotype. This chain joins TRBV28 and TRBJ1-2; D is possibly TRBD1 (5 bases). CDR1 is MDHEN, CDR2 SYDVKM, per germline. The CDR3 runs 12 residues. The V gene lost 1 base and the J gene lost 8 bases, with 8 bases spanning the gap. The CDR3 sequence is CASSLLSGGYTF. The CDR3 nucleotides are TGTGCCAGCAGTTTATTGTCAGGGGGCTACACCTTC.

V and J are TRBV10-2 and TRBJ2-7, with 10 bases identical to TRBD2. V shed 6 bases, J shed 5 bases, and the junction held 10 bases outside the gene matches. CDR1 and CDR2 from the germline V gene are WSHSY and SAAADI. The CDR3 has 15 amino acids. DNA for the CDR3: TGCGCCAGCAGGGAGGGCACCGGGACTAGCGACGAGCAGTACTTC. It yields the protein CASREGTGTSDEQYF.

This clonotype was counted many times. The J gene is TRBJ1-2, the V gene TRBV20-1; the D is unclear. The ends were cut back, 3 bases at V and 8 bases at J, with 10 bases in the middle. Germline CDR1 and CDR2: DFQATT and SNEGSKA (reference sequence). This CDR3 is built from 11 residues. DNA for the CDR3: TGCAGTGCTAGTTCGGCGGGAGGCTACACCTTC. Amino acids: CSASSAGGYTF.